What follows describes a single T cell receptor beta chain. This clone was counted a few times. No cognate antigen has been identified for it. Base quality data are lacking; no much larger clone is found one base away. Library prep was done by the immunoSEQ multiplex PCR assay. TCRdb holds this immuneACCESS table with in-frame rearrangements only. Some clones are missing; in checked studies, unresolved V genes explain under half, and the rest has no known cause. The sample records about 43,000 clones, around 94% of which are singletons. The ten largest account for 20% to 30% of the sample. The data were obtained in a study of control samples from healthy donors and cancer patients (dated by TCRdb to 2018 to 2021). Ends trimmed: V by 6 bases, J by 3 bases; bases unmatched to a gene: 13. According to the germline V gene, CDR1 reads SGHVS and CDR2 reads FNYEAQ. The CDR3 starts with the cysteine, ends with the phenylalanine, and has 17 residues. Only CDR3 DNA remains: 51 bases, in frame from the first base.

This receptor was obtained from a man aged 60 to 69 in good health. The sequence joins TRBV7-6 to TRBJ2-5; 10 bases in between match TRBD2. Input material: blood. The CDR3 loop reads CASRGEREGYAEETQYF. In nucleotides, the sequence is TGTGCCAGCAGAGGGGAGCGGGAGGGCTACGCAGAAGAGACCCAGTACTTC.